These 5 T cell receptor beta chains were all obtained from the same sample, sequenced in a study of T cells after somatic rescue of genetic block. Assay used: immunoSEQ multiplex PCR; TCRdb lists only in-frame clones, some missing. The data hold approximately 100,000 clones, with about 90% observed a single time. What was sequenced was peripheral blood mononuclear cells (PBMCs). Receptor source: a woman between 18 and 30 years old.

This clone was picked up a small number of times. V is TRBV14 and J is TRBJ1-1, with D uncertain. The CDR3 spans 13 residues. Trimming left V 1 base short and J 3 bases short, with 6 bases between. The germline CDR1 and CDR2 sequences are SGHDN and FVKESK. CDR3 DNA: TGTGCCAGCAGCCAAGGTGACTACACTGAAGCTTTCTTT. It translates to CASSQGDYTEAFF.

The CDR3 region has the DNA TGTGCCAGCAGCCCCCGGAGCGGGAGGTTAGGAGATACGCAGTATTTT. It codes for CASSPRSGRLGDTQYF. This chain links TRBV13 with TRBJ2-3; 9 bases align to TRBD2. This CDR3 is 16 amino acids long. CDR1 and CDR2 (germline): PRHDT, FYEKMQ (reference sequence). J lost 5 bases, V lost 5 bases, and 11 bases had no gene match.

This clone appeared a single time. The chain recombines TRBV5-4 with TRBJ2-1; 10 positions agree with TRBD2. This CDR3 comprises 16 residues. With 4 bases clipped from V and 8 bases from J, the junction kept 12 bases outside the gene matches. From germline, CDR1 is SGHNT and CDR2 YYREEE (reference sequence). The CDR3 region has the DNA TGTGCCAGCAGCCCGTTTCAACAGCGGGAGGGCGATGAGCAGTTCTTC. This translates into CASSPFQQREGDEQFF.

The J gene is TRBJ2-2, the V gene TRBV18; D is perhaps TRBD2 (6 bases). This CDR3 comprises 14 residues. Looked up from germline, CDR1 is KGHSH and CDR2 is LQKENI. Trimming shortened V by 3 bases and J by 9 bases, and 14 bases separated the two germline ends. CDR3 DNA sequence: TGTGCCAGCTCACCCCCACTAGCCCTGAGGGAGCTGTTTTTT. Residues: CASSPPLALRELFF.

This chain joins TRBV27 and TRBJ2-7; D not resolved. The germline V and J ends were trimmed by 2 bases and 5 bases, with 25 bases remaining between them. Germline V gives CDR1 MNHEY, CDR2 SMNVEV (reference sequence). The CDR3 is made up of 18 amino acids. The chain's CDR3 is CASSLREVVRARLDEQYF. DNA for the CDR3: TGTGCCAGCAGTTTACGAGAGGTTGTTCGGGCCAGGTTAGACGAGCAGTACTTC.